This TCR beta chain is drawn from a study of blood T cell repertoires in COVID-19 (dated by TCRdb to 2020 to 2021). Context from the whole study: Recovered participants in ImmuneRACE Cohort 3 were defined as having two consecutive negative NP/OP PCR tests, clearance from a healthcare professional, or resolution of symptoms. Collaborator samples came from the United States, Italy and Spain and covered acute and convalescent phases of COVID-19. The prospective study material was composed of cDNA or gDNA derived from T cells, B-cell-depleted T cells, or PBMCs. Deeply sampled blood TCRbeta repertoires from subjects exposed to, actively infected with, or recovered from COVID-19 were included in the dataset. A freely available public database, intended as a resource for researchers studying the immune response to SARS-CoV-2, is where the repertoires were released. The samples were drawn from two sources: the first 160 participants of the ongoing ImmuneRACE study, and 950 to 1,500 subjects contributed by 6 global collaborators. A de-identified subject ID, COVID-19 status, age in years and sex were almost always included in the sample metadata. Where available, HLA class I and class II types were taken from metadata supplied by the sample provider and were not determined by assay-based typing. Paper-wide results and their limitations: The quantity of clinical and demographic metadata differed by source and by participant and was supplied without curation.

TCRbeta CDR3 regions were amplified from genomic DNA by means of the immunoSEQ Assay, a bias-controlled multiplex PCR. From the authors' description of their analysis: The number of nucleated cells in each sample was estimated by amplification of reference gene primers within the assay. To quantify the absolute abundance of each unique TCRbeta CDR3 rearrangement, sequence reads were collapsed and filtered. For each sample, productive Simpson clonality was calculated by taking the square root of Simpson's diversity index across productive rearrangements. Here the immuneACCESS table is served through TCRdb, limited to in-frame sequences with V and J called. Missing clones are a known gap in these copies; in checked studies unresolved V genes cover under half, and the rest lacks a known reason. V and J calls and clone size come straight from that table; D and trimming were deduced from the DNA. Here the sample has some 220,000 clones; roughly 90% occur a single time. The ten largest make up 3.1% of the sample.

The CDR3 has 19 amino acids, counting the end cysteine and phenylalanine. Kept here is only the CDR3 DNA, which spans 57 bases and is read in frame from base 1. At the junction V is shortened by 1 base and J by 4 bases; bases outside the gene matches: 15. Reading the germline V gene (reference sequence) gives CDR1 SGHNT and CDR2 YYREEE. As regards this clone: Its antigen is unknown. Qualities for individual bases were not recorded, and no much larger clone is one base off.

Participants in the prospective study were enrolled through a virtual design, were aged roughly 18 to 100 years, and lived in roughly 24 United States geographic areas. To assign participants to cohorts, the prospective study relied on clinical history that participants themselves reported in a screening survey and a study questionnaire. Mobile phlebotomists in the prospective study collected whole blood, serum and a nasopharyngeal or oropharyngeal swab from every participant. Participants in the prospective study had the option to provide additional blood draws and questionnaires over a roughly two-month period. Before DNA extraction, prospective study blood samples were shipped either frozen or at room temperature.

Source material: PBMCs or T cells enriched from blood (not recorded which). This chain is built from TRBV5-4 and TRBJ1-1, with TRBD1 matching 11 junction bases. The source of this sequence is a woman between 50 and 59 years old in a cohort exposed to, infected with or recovered from COVID-19 (not recorded which). The CDR3 sequence is CASSLLGRTGGGRGTEAFF. In nucleotides, the sequence is TGTGCCAGCAGCTTGCTCGGTCGGACAGGGGGCGGTCGTGGCACTGAAGCTTTCTTT. With the portions outside the CDR3 filled from the reference TRBV5-4 and TRBJ1-1 genes, the complete variable region becomes ETGVTQSPTHLIKTRGQQVTLRCSSQSGHNTVSWYQQALGQGPQFIFQYYREEENGRGNFPPRFSGLQFPNYSSELNVNALELDDSALYLCASSLLGRTGGGRGTEAFFGQGTRLTVV.